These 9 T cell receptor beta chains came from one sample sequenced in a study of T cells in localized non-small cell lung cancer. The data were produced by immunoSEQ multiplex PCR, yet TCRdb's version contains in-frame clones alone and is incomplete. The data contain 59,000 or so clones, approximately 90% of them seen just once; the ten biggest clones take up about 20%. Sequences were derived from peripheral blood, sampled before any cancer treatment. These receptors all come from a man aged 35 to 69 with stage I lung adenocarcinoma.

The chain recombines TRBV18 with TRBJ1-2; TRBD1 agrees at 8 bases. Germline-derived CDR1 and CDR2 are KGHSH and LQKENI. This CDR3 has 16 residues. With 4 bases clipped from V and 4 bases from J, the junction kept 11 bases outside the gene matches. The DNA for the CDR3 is TGTGCCAGCTCACTAAACAAAAGACAGGGGAGCTATGGCTACACCTTC. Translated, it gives CASSLNKRQGSYGYTF.

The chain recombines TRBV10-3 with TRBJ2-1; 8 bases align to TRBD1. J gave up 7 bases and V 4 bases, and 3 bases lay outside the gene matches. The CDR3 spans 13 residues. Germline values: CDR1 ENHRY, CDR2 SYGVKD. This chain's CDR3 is CAISAGGKNEQFF. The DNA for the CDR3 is TGTGCCATCAGTGCAGGGGGCAAGAATGAGCAGTTCTTC.

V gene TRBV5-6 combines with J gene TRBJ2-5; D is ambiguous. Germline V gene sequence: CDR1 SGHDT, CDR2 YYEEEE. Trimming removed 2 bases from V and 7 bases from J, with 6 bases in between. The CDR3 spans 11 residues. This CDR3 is CASSFRRTQYF. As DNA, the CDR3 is TGTGCCAGCAGCTTTAGACGGACCCAGTACTTC.

The CDR3 protein is CASSLLAGGLWTDTQYF. Written as DNA, the CDR3 is TGTGCCAGCAGCTTACTAGCGGGAGGTCTATGGACAGATACGCAGTATTTT. The chain joins TRBV7-6 to TRBJ2-3; 11 bases line up with TRBD2. With 2 bases clipped from V and 3 bases from J, the junction kept 7 bases outside the gene matches. Looked up from germline, CDR1 is SGHVS and CDR2 is FNYEAQ. The CDR3 sequence is 17 residues long.

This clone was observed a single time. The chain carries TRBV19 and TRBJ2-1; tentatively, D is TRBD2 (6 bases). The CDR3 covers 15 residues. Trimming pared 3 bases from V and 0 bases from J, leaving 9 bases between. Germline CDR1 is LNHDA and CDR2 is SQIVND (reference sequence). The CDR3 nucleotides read TGTGCCAGTAGTATTGGCGGGAACTCCTACAATGAGCAGTTCTTC. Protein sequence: CASSIGGNSYNEQFF.

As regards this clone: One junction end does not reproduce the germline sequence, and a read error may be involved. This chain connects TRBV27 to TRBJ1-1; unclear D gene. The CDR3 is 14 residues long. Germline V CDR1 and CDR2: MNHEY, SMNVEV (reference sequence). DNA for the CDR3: TGTGCCAGCAGTTCCTTCGGCATGAAGACTGAAGCTTTCTTT. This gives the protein CASSSFGMKTEAFF.

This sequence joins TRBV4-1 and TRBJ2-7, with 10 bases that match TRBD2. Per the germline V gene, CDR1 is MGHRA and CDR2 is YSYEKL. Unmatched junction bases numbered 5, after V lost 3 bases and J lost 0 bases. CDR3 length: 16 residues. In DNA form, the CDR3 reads TGCGCCAGCAGCCAGACTAGCGGGCATAGCTCCTACGAGCAGTACTTC. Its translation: CASSQTSGHSSYEQYF.

The DNA for the CDR3 is TGTGCCAGCAGCACCCCCAGATCCGGGGCCAACGTCCTGACTTTC. Its translation is CASSTPRSGANVLTF. The genes are TRBV9 and TRBJ2-6; D is unclear. V lost 4 bases and J lost 4, with 12 bases in between. CDR1 SGDLS and CDR2 YYNGEE come from the germline V gene. This CDR3 contains 15 residues.

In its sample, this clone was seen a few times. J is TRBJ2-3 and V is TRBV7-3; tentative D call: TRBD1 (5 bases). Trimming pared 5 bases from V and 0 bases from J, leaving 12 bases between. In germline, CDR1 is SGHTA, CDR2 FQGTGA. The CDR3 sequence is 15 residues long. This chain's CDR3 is CASSPHQGSTDTQYF. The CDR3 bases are TGTGCCAGCAGCCCCCACCAGGGAAGCACAGATACGCAGTATTTT.